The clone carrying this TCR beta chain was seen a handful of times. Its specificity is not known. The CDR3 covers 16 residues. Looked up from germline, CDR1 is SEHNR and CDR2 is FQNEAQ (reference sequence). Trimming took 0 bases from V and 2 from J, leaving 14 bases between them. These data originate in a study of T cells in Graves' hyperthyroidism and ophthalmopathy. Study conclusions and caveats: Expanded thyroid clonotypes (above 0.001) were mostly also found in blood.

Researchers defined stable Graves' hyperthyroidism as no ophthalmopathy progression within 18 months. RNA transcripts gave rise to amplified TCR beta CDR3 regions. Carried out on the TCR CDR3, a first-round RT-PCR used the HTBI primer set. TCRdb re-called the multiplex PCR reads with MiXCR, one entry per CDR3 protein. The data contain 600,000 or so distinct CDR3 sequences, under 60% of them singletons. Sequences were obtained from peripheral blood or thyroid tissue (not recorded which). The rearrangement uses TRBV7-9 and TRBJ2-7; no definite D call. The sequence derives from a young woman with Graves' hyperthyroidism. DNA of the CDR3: TGTGCCAGCAGCTTAGCGAAACACGAGCCTCCCTACGAGCAGTACTTC. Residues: CASSLAKHEPPYEQYF. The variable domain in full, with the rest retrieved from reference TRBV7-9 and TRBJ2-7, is DTGVSQNPRHKITKRGQNVTFRCDPISEHNRLYWYRQTLGQGPEFLTYFQNEAQLEKSRLLSDRFSAERPKGSFSTLEIQRTEQGDSAMYLCASSLAKHEPPYEQYFGPGTRLTVT.